This T cell receptor (beta chain) was found in a study of Ad26.COV2.S vaccination and SARS-CoV-2 variants. Study overall: The authors gave Ad26.COV2.S intramuscularly, either once or twice 56 days apart.

Treatment denoted: about 20 received Ad26.COV2.S at low or high dose, single or two shots; about five received placebo; per-sample allocation not given. Samples came from day 63 after the first vaccine or placebo injection. The individual, an adult aged 18-55 years, was a donor in Boston. Turning to this clone: What it binds is not known.

Study results and caveats: Breadth measured for non-spike TCRs was similar across vaccine and placebo recipients.

The junction had 5 bases not matched to a gene; V was cut back by 5 bases and J by 4 bases. The CDR3 has 14 residues. The germline V gene encodes CDR1 SEHNR and CDR2 FQNEAQ (reference sequence). The table came from immunoSEQ multiplex PCR; TCRdb's copy has only in-frame clones and leaves some out. The sample records under 500,000 clones, approximately 90% being singletons. The sample consisted of peripheral blood, taken in a trial of Ad26.COV2.S vaccine versus placebo. The receptor's source is a person between 18 and 65 years old who received the Ad26.COV2.S COVID-19 vaccine or a placebo. The J gene is TRBJ2-7, the V gene TRBV7-9; 10 bases fit TRBD1. The CDR3 reads CASSADRGLYEQYF. The CDR3 DNA reads as TGTGCCAGCAGCGCAGACAGGGGGCTGTACGAGCAGTACTTC.